These T cell receptor beta chains were read from a single sample in a study of T-cell memory formation after mild COVID-19. TCRdb recomputed calls from the 5' RACE reads with MiXCR, one row per CDR3 protein. The repertoire includes 150,000 to 200,000 distinct CDR3 sequences, approximately 15% of them detected once, and 13% to 15% sits in the top ten. Sequencing was performed on PBMCs or a T cell subset sorted from them (not recorded which). The receptors here all came from an adult woman who had mild COVID-19 (a few samples of this study predate the infection). Cell type and time point are not known. CDR3s include the opening cysteine and the closing phenylalanine or tryptophan. Fields, in order: V gene, clone size, J gene, D gene, CDR3 DNA, CDR3 protein. The D gene is left open where the match is weak. Rows give clone size only sometimes, using once, few, many, or a class for an expanded clone.

>TRBV3-1|few|TRBJ2-1|TRBD2
TGTGCCAGCAGCGGGAGGACTAGTCTGTTCTTC
CASSGRTSLFF
>TRBV11-3|.|TRBJ2-2|TRBD2
TGTGCCAGCAGCGCTACAGCGGGGACCGGCGGGGAGCTGTTTTTT
CASSATAGTGGELFF
>TRBV29-1|.|TRBJ1-1|.
TGCAGCGTTGATTACAGGCTATTCATGAACACTGAAGCTTTCTTT
CSVDYRLFMNTEAFF
>TRBV7-3|few|TRBJ2-1|.
TGTGCCAGCAGCTTAACCGTCGCGCCCCCCCGAGGTAATGAGCAGTTCTTC
CASSLTVAPPRGNEQFF
>TRBV6-2/TRBV6-3|many|TRBJ2-7|.
TGTGCCAGCGGTTCGACTTACGAGCAGTACTTC
CASGSTYEQYF
>TRBV12-3/TRBV12-4|few|TRBJ1-1|.
TGTGCCAGCAGTCCTCGGCTGGGAGTCACTGAAGCTTTCTTT
CASSPRLGVTEAFF
>TRBV19|.|TRBJ2-1|.
TGTGCCAGTAGTTCCCGGGATAACCTTTACAATGAGCAGTTCTTC
CASSSRDNLYNEQFF
>TRBV4-3|.|TRBJ2-2|.
TGCGCCAGCAGCCAAGAAGGCAGGGGCATCGGGGAGCTGTTTTTT
CASSQEGRGIGELFF
>TRBV7-3|.|TRBJ2-3|TRBD1
TGTGCCAGCAGCTCGGACAGGGGCGCAGATACGCAGTATTTT
CASSSDRGADTQYF
>TRBV7-8|few|TRBJ2-7|TRBD2
TGTGCCAGCAGCACTGGCTGGACTAGCACCGAGCAGTACTTC
CASSTGWTSTEQYF
>TRBV6-6|.|TRBJ1-4|.
TGTGCCAGCACCCGCCCAGACGAAAAACTGTTTTTT
CASTRPDEKLFF
>TRBV12-3/TRBV12-4|few|TRBJ1-2|.
TGTGCCAGCCTCCACGGCGACAGACCTAACTATGGCTACACCTTC
CASLHGDRPNYGYTF
>TRBV20-1|.|TRBJ1-2|.
TGCAGTGCGGACGTTAGGGGAAACTATGGCTACACCTTC
CSADVRGNYGYTF
>TRBV20-1|.|TRBJ1-1|.
TGCAGTGCTCACCGGGACAAGGGCACTGAAGCTTTCTTT
CSAHRDKGTEAFF
>TRBV13|.|TRBJ1-2|.
TGTGCCAGCAGCTTAGGTCGGGGAAACTATGGCTACACCTTC
CASSLGRGNYGYTF
>TRBV4-1|many|TRBJ2-3|.
TGCGCCAGCAGCCAAGAGATGAGCGCGGGACTGGAAGGAGATACGCAGTATTTT
CASSQEMSAGLEGDTQYF
>TRBV5-1|.|TRBJ1-1|.
TGCGCCAGCAGCCTTGAACAGGGGAACACTGAAGCTTTCTTT
CASSLEQGNTEAFF
>TRBV12-3/TRBV12-4|.|TRBJ1-2|TRBD1
TGTGCCAGCAGTATCCCGGGGACAGGGGGTTATGGCTACACCTTC
CASSIPGTGGYGYTF
>TRBV4-1|few|TRBJ2-2|.
TGCGCCAGCAGCCAAGATCAGGGGAGGGGCACCGGGGAGCTGTTTTTT
CASSQDQGRGTGELFF
>TRBV5-6|few|TRBJ2-1|TRBD1
TGTGCCAGCAGCTATCCGGGACAGCCTTACAATGAGCAGTTCTTC
CASSYPGQPYNEQFF
>TRBV7-9|.|TRBJ2-4|TRBD2
TGTGCCAGCAGCTTAGGACTAGCGGGAGGGCCCCTAGCCAAAAACATTCAGTACTTC
CASSLGLAGGPLAKNIQYF
>TRBV7-8|.|TRBJ2-3|.
TGTGCCAGCAGCTTATTTGCCTCCCCGCAGTATTTT
CASSLFASPQYF
>TRBV4-3|.|TRBJ2-7|TRBD2
TGCGCCAGCAGCCAAGAGGCCCGGGGGGAGATCTACGAGCAGTACTTC
CASSQEARGEIYEQYF
>TRBV7-2|few|TRBJ2-1|TRBD1
TGTGCCAGCAGCCTCCGACAGGGGGCAAACAATGAGCAGTTCTTC
CASSLRQGANNEQFF
>TRBV7-3|.|TRBJ2-1|TRBD2
TGTGCCAGCAGTCCGAGGGGAGGGCGATCGAATCAGTTCTTC
CASSPRGGRSNQFF
>TRBV5-1|few|TRBJ2-7|TRBD2
TGCGCCAGCAGCTTGGATCCCTCGAGCGGGAGCAGCGAGCAGTACTTC
CASSLDPSSGSSEQYF
>TRBV6-4|.|TRBJ2-4|.
TGTGCCAGCAGTGAGGGGGGGCCCAGAAACATTCAGTACTTC
CASSEGGPRNIQYF
>TRBV28|few|TRBJ2-7|.
TGTGCCAGCAGTTTATTGGGTACGCTATACGAGCAGTACTTC
CASSLLGTLYEQYF
>TRBV5-1|many|TRBJ2-1|.
TGCGCCAGCAGCTTGGAAGGGAATGAGCAGTTCTTC
CASSLEGNEQFF
>TRBV19|.|TRBJ1-3|.
TGTGCCAGTAGTATTGGAGCCTTCTCTGGAAACACCATATATTTT
CASSIGAFSGNTIYF
>TRBV7-6|.|TRBJ1-2|TRBD1
TGTGCCAGCAGCTCCCGGACAGGGCCGATGGAATATGGCTACACCTTC
CASSSRTGPMEYGYTF
>TRBV5-1|.|TRBJ2-7|TRBD2
TGCGCCAGCAGCTTGGCGGGGGGGGCCTCCTACGAGCAGTACTTC
CASSLAGGASYEQYF
>TRBV7-6|.|TRBJ1-1|.
TGTGCCAGCAGCTTAAACGGGGGCGACGACACTGAAGCTTTCTTT
CASSLNGGDDTEAFF
>TRBV7-9|.|TRBJ1-1|.
TGTGCCAGCAGCCCGAACAACTTGAACACTGAAGCTTTCTTT
CASSPNNLNTEAFF
>TRBV10-3|few|TRBJ2-3|.
TGTGCCATCAGTGACGACTCGTCTTATACGCAGTATTTT
CAISDDSSYTQYF
>TRBV24-1|once|TRBJ2-3|.
TGTGCCACCAGTGAGTCAGATACGCAGTATTTT
CATSESDTQYF
>TRBV5-5|.|TRBJ2-7|TRBD1
TGTGCCAGCCCGACAGGGCCCAACCCACGCTACGAGCAGTACTTC
CASPTGPNPRYEQYF
>TRBV6-8|.|TRBJ2-1|.
TGTGCCAGCAATGTCTTTGGTGAGCAGTTCTTC
CASNVFGEQFF
>TRBV5-6|.|TRBJ2-3|.
TGTGCCAGCAGCCGAATCCAGAGACAGCTCACAGATACGCAGTATTTT
CASSRIQRQLTDTQYF
>TRBV20-1|.|TRBJ1-1|TRBD1
TGCAGTGCTAAGCCCGTGGACAGGGGGGGCACTGAAGCTTTCTTT
CSAKPVDRGGTEAFF
>TRBV5-1|.|TRBJ2-5|TRBD2
TGCGCCAGCAGCATACAAGCGGGGGGGCCGCAAGAGACCCAGTACTTC
CASSIQAGGPQETQYF
>TRBV6-2/TRBV6-3|.|TRBJ2-7|.
TGTGCCAGCAGTTATGTATACGAGCAGTACTTC
CASSYVYEQYF
>TRBV20-1|few|TRBJ2-7|TRBD2
TGCAGTGCTAGATTGTCACTAGCGGGGTACGAGCAGTACTTC
CSARLSLAGYEQYF
>TRBV7-6|many|TRBJ2-1|TRBD2
TGTGCCAGCAGCCTTGGGACTAGCGCCCTGGCTGGAGATGAGCAGTTCTTC
CASSLGTSALAGDEQFF
>TRBV24-1|many|TRBJ1-1|.
TGTGCCACCAGTGACCCAGCCAAAACGGGGACCCTCCAAGCTTTCTTT
CATSDPAKTGTLQAFF
>TRBV24-1|few|TRBJ2-1|TRBD2
TGTGCCACCAGTGGTCTAGCGGGGACATCACAGTTCTTC
CATSGLAGTSQFF
>TRBV18|few|TRBJ2-7|.
TGTGCCAGCTCTTACCTGGACCAGATGACGTTCTACGAGCAGTACTTC
CASSYLDQMTFYEQYF
>TRBV5-1|few|TRBJ1-1|.
TGCGCCAGCAGGCCCCCTGACAGAGAGAACACTGAAGCTTTCTTT
CASRPPDRENTEAFF
>TRBV6-5|many|TRBJ2-1|.
TGTGCCAGCAGTTACTCGGAGGGGGGGATAAATGAGCAGTTCTTC
CASSYSEGGINEQFF
>TRBV24-1|.|TRBJ2-1|.
TGTGCCACCAGTGATCGCCGGGACAGGGGCCTTGTAGCGGGAGTTACAAACCGTGAGCAGTTCTTC
CATSDRRDRGLVAGVTNREQFF
>TRBV7-2|few|TRBJ1-6|.
TGTGCCAGCAGCTGGGGGACGGGGGGGTCACCCCTCCACTTT
CASSWGTGGSPLHF
>TRBV6-5|few|TRBJ2-1|.
TGTGCCAGCAGTTACTCTATGGGGGAGAGTTACAATGAGCAGTTCTTC
CASSYSMGESYNEQFF
>TRBV6-5|.|TRBJ2-7|TRBD2
TGTGCCAGCAGCGGGGGGGTGTACGAGCAGTACTTC
CASSGGVYEQYF
>TRBV20-1|.|TRBJ2-7|TRBD1
TGCAGTGCTAGAGATCACAGGGGGCGGCTTAGCGAGCAGTACTTC
CSARDHRGRLSEQYF
>TRBV7-9|few|TRBJ2-2|.
TGTGCCAGCAGCTTGGCAGCATACGGGGAGCTGTTTTTT
CASSLAAYGELFF
>TRBV11-3|.|TRBJ2-1|.
TGTGCCAGCAGCTTAGAGAGGGCGGGAGAGCAGTTCTTC
CASSLERAGEQFF
>TRBV14|few|TRBJ2-1|TRBD2
TGTGCCAGCAGCCCGCTCGACGGGAGGCCTGGATCTACAGATGAGCAGTTCTTC
CASSPLDGRPGSTDEQFF